This TCR beta chain was obtained from a study of shared clonotypes between healthy human individuals. The study, taken as a whole, reports: The researchers took only blood, and tissue repertoires probably look different. Unshared clonotypes carried lower generation probabilities than those common to all four donors. Rarefaction analysis demonstrated incomplete sorted-subset sequencing notwithstanding large depth.

This CDR3 has 17 residues. Germline V lookup: CDR1 SGHRS, CDR2 YFSETQ. J lost 3 bases, V lost 3 bases, and 12 bases had no gene match. This clone has a single count. Its matching antigen is unknown. Naive CD8 cells lacked CD45RO, underwent positive selection for CCR7 and left out terminally differentiated effector memory CD45RA+ cells. The table came from immunoSEQ multiplex PCR; TCRdb's copy has only in-frame clones and leaves some out. The data hold 2 million to 2.5 million clones, with 93% observed a single time. The clonotype originates from a man between 18 and 35 years old in good health. Some clones in this sample may be carry-over from other donors' samples. The chain employs TRBV5-1 and TRBJ2-1; 7 bases fit TRBD2. Sequenced: naive CD8+ T cells from PBMCs. CDR3 DNA sequence: TGCGCCAGCAGCTCCTCCGACGCGGGAGCAGTCTACAATGAGCAGTTCTTC. Translated, it gives CASSSSDAGAVYNEQFF.